What follows describes a single T cell receptor beta chain. Original methodology: For the immunoSEQ data, sequences were junction-only without quality scores, so filtering differed. Sequenced by immunoSEQ multiplex PCR; TCRdb stores in-frame clones only, minus some. Clone size and the V and J calls come from that table; the DNA yielded D and trimming. The sample lists more than 2 million clones, almost 96% occurring once. The data were obtained in a study of shared clonotypes between healthy human individuals. This CDR3 is built from 16 residues. CDR1 is SNHLY and CDR2 is FYNNEI in the germline V gene. V lost 4 bases, J lost 0 bases, and 10 bases lay in between.

What was sequenced was naive CD4+ T cells sorted from blood. Subset denoted: CD45RA+ positively selected. The sequence came from a man younger than 30 in good health. The chain recombines TRBV2 with TRBJ1-6, with D possibly matching TRBD1 (6 bases). The CDR3 region is CASSGRGSSYNSPLHF. The DNA of the CDR3 is TGTGCCAGCAGTGGCAGGGGTAGCTCCTATAATTCACCCCTCCACTTT.